These 19 T cell receptor beta chains originate from one sample sequenced in a study of CD4 T cells in relation to SARS-CoV-2 and coronaviruses. TCRdb's copy holds only in-frame clones and misses some; the assay was immunoSEQ multiplex PCR. The sample has 25,000 to 30,000 clones, over 60% seen once; the top ten hold roughly 14%. The antigens of these receptors remain unknown. Unexposed donor CD4+ T cells date from about 2011-2018, before the COVID-19 pandemic. After nine to ten days of culture, CD4+ T cells were isolated. Source material: CD4+ T cells from PBMCs, cultured in vitro. The receptors originated from a human donor in good health.

The rearrangement links TRBV27 to TRBJ1-2; perhaps TRBD1 as D (6 bases). Germline V gene sequence: CDR1 MNHEY, CDR2 SMNVEV (reference sequence). V lost 6 bases, J lost 8 bases, and 22 bases lay in between. The CDR3 sequence is 15 residues long. CDR3 protein: CASSPWGAIPGGYTF. CDR3 bases: TGTGCCAGCAGCCCATGGGGGGCTATCCCCGGAGGCTACACCTTC.

This sequence joins TRBV12-3 or TRBV12-4 and TRBJ2-3; the D is unclear. This CDR3 spans 13 amino acids. V dropped 5 bases and J dropped 3 bases, with 9 bases sitting between them. CDR3 DNA sequence: TGTGCCAGCAGTGTCCTACTAACAGATACGCAGTATTTT. Amino acids: CASSVLLTDTQYF.

The rearrangement links TRBV7-2 to TRBJ1-2; no firm D call. Trimming shortened V by 0 bases and J by 5 bases, and 10 bases separated the two germline ends. This CDR3 contains 14 residues. CDR1 is SGHTA, CDR2 FQGNSA, per germline. As DNA, the CDR3 is TGTGCCAGCAGCTTAGCCGCGTCCGCTTATGGCTACACCTTC. This gives the protein CASSLAASAYGYTF.

The chain links TRBV11-2 to TRBJ2-7; the D gene is possibly TRBD1 (6 bases). This CDR3 is 14 amino acids long. Germline V gene data show CDR1 as SGHAT and CDR2 as FQNNGV. The V end lost 6 bases, the J end lost 2 bases, and 14 bases lay between the germline ends. This chain's CDR3 is CASRPIQGPYEQYF. The CDR3 bases are TGTGCCAGCAGGCCAATACAGGGACCCTACGAGCAGTACTTC.

This clone was seen a handful of times. V gene TRBV7-9 combines with J gene TRBJ1-1; TRBD1 matches 9 bases. The CDR3 covers 18 residues. CDR1 is SEHNR, CDR2 FQNEAQ, per germline (reference sequence). The J segment lost 5 bases and the V segment lost 3 bases, leaving 16 bases of the junction unmatched. The CDR3 coding sequence is TGTGCCAGCAGCTTGCCCCCCGGGACAGGGAGCTTGGGGACTGAAGCTTTCTTT. Translation: CASSLPPGTGSLGTEAFF.

V gene TRBV21-1 combines with J gene TRBJ2-6. TRBV21-1 is given as a pseudogene. The CDR3 has 13 amino acids. DNA for the CDR3: TGTGCCAGCAGGGTAACTGGGGCCAACGTCCTGACTTTC. Its translation: CASRVTGANVLTF.

V gene TRBV7-2 combines with J gene TRBJ2-7; D gene ambiguous. CDR1 is SGHTA, CDR2 FQGNSA, per germline. Trimming pared 6 bases from V and 5 bases from J, leaving 14 bases between. This CDR3 has 13 residues. This chain's CDR3 is CASRLGPPNEQYF. CDR3 nucleotide sequence: TGTGCCAGCAGACTGGGCCCACCCAACGAGCAGTACTTC.

V gene TRBV29-1 combines with J gene TRBJ2-7; tentatively, D is TRBD2 (5 bases). V lost 4 bases to trimming and J lost 6 bases, with 16 bases between them. Germline lookup yields CDR1 SQVTM and CDR2 ANQGSEA. There are 13 residues in the CDR3. The DNA of the CDR3 is TGCAGCGTTGGTCTCGGACTGCCGCCCGAGCAGTACTTC. This translates into CSVGLGLPPEQYF.

The CDR3 loop reads CASSITGGRAFF. The CDR3 DNA sequence: TGTGCCAGTAGTATAACAGGGGGCAGAGCTTTCTTT. The chain combines TRBV19 with TRBJ1-1, with 9 bases matching TRBD1. Germline V gives CDR1 LNHDA, CDR2 SQIVND (reference sequence). The CDR3 loop spans 12 amino acids. The trim removed 2 bases at V and 10 bases at J, leaving 2 bases unmatched.

The chain uses TRBV6-2 or TRBV6-3 and TRBJ2-1, with D possibly being TRBD2 (6 bases). Trimming removed 8 bases from V and 1 base from J, with 21 bases in between. This CDR3 is built from 17 residues. Germline CDR1 reads MNHEY; CDR2 reads SVGEGT. CDR3 loop: CASGRDFGAGSYNEQFF. Written as DNA, the CDR3 is TGTGCCAGCGGCCGGGACTTTGGGGCCGGTTCCTACAATGAGCAGTTCTTC.

This clone was observed a single time. This sequence joins TRBV5-1 and TRBJ2-2; 7 nucleotides align to TRBD2. The V segment lost 4 bases and the J segment 1 base; nucleotides outside the gene matches: 4. The CDR3 length is 15 residues. Germline lookup yields CDR1 SGHRS and CDR2 YFSETQ. The CDR3 reads CASSQSSGNTGELFF. Written as DNA, the CDR3 is TGCGCCAGCAGCCAATCTAGCGGGAACACCGGGGAGCTGTTTTTT.

The V gene is TRBV7-9, the J gene TRBJ2-5; 8 positions agree with TRBD2. This CDR3 has 16 residues. J gave up 5 bases and V 5 bases, and 13 bases lay outside the gene matches. Germline CDR1 and CDR2: SEHNR and FQNEAQ (reference sequence). In nucleotides, the CDR3 is TGTGCCAGCAGCCTGGATTTAGCGGGGTACTTGGAGACCCAGTACTTC. It is translated as CASSLDLAGYLETQYF.

The CDR3 protein is CAWSGPGQSEQYF. CDR3 DNA: TGTGCCTGGAGTGGGCCGGGTCAAAGCGAGCAGTACTTC. The chain uses TRBV30 and TRBJ2-7, with D unclear. Germline V lookup: CDR1 GTSNPN, CDR2 SVGIG (reference sequence). CDR3 size: 13 residues. The ends were cut back, 1 base at V and 6 bases at J, with 13 bases in the middle.

This rearrangement joins TRBV19 to TRBJ1-1, with D unclear. Deletions cut 9 bases from V and 0 bases from J, with 14 bases between. The germline V gene has CDR1 LNHDA and CDR2 SQIVND (reference sequence). This CDR3 is built from 14 residues. The DNA for the CDR3 is TGTGCCAGCGGACCGCGACACATGAACACTGAAGCTTTCTTT. Protein product: CASGPRHMNTEAFF. The whole variable domain, remainder taken from reference TRBV19 and TRBJ1-1, is DGGITQSPKYLFRKEGQNVTLSCEQNLNHDAMYWYRQDPGQGLRLIYYSQIVNDFQKGDIAEGYSVSREKKESFPLTVTSAQKNPTAFYLCASGPRHMNTEAFFGQGTRLTVV.

This clone was counted a single time. V usage is TRBV4-1 and J usage is TRBJ1-1; 8 nucleotides agree with TRBD1. V dropped 4 bases and J dropped 4; count of bases not matched to a gene: 14. Germline-derived CDR1 and CDR2 are MGHRA and YSYEKL. The CDR3 has 17 amino acids. The CDR3 here is CASSLPGPRGLGTEAFF. The CDR3 region has the DNA TGCGCCAGCAGCCTGCCCGGCCCCAGGGGGCTGGGCACTGAAGCTTTCTTT.

This chain uses TRBV12-3 or TRBV12-4 with TRBJ1-1, with D possibly matching TRBD1 (5 bases). V lost 6 bases to trimming and J lost 1 base, with 9 bases between them. The CDR3 runs 13 residues. The DNA for the CDR3 is TGTGCCAGCAGCCCAACAGGGAACACTGAAGCTTTCTTT. Amino acids: CASSPTGNTEAFF.

V usage is TRBV12-2 and J usage is TRBJ1-1; TRBD1, as called in the table, went unchecked against the DNA. TRBV12-2 is tagged as a pseudogene. The CDR3 has 16 residues. The CDR3 sequence: CASRLGQGARNTEAFF. CDR3 sequence (DNA): TGTGCAAGTCGCTTGGGACAGGGGGCGAGAAACACTGAAGCTTTCTTT.

The CDR3 coding sequence is TGTGCCAGCAGCAGAAAGGACAGGGGGCAAACCGGGGAGCTGTTTTTT. It yields the protein CASSRKDRGQTGELFF. The chain couples TRBV5-6 to TRBJ2-2; TRBD1 matches at 11 bases. The germline CDR1 and CDR2 sequences are SGHDT and YYEEEE. The CDR3 loop spans 16 amino acids. V gave up 4 bases and J gave up 5 bases; unmatched junction bases: 7. The full variable domain, rest sourced from reference TRBV5-6 and TRBJ2-2, is DAGVTQSPTHLIKTRGQQVTLRCSPKSGHDTVSWYQQALGQGPQFIFQYYEEEERQRGNFPDRFSGHQFPNYSSELNVNALLLGDSALYLCASSRKDRGQTGELFFGEGSRLTVL.

The chain joins TRBV7-2 to TRBJ1-1; D remains ambiguous. V was clipped by 1 base and J by 0 bases, with 12 bases between them. Germline V gene lookup returns CDR1 SGHTA and CDR2 FQGNSA. The CDR3 sequence is 16 residues long. The CDR3 is CASSLVFTNMNTEAFF. The CDR3 DNA sequence: TGTGCCAGCAGCTTAGTCTTCACGAACATGAACACTGAAGCTTTCTTT.